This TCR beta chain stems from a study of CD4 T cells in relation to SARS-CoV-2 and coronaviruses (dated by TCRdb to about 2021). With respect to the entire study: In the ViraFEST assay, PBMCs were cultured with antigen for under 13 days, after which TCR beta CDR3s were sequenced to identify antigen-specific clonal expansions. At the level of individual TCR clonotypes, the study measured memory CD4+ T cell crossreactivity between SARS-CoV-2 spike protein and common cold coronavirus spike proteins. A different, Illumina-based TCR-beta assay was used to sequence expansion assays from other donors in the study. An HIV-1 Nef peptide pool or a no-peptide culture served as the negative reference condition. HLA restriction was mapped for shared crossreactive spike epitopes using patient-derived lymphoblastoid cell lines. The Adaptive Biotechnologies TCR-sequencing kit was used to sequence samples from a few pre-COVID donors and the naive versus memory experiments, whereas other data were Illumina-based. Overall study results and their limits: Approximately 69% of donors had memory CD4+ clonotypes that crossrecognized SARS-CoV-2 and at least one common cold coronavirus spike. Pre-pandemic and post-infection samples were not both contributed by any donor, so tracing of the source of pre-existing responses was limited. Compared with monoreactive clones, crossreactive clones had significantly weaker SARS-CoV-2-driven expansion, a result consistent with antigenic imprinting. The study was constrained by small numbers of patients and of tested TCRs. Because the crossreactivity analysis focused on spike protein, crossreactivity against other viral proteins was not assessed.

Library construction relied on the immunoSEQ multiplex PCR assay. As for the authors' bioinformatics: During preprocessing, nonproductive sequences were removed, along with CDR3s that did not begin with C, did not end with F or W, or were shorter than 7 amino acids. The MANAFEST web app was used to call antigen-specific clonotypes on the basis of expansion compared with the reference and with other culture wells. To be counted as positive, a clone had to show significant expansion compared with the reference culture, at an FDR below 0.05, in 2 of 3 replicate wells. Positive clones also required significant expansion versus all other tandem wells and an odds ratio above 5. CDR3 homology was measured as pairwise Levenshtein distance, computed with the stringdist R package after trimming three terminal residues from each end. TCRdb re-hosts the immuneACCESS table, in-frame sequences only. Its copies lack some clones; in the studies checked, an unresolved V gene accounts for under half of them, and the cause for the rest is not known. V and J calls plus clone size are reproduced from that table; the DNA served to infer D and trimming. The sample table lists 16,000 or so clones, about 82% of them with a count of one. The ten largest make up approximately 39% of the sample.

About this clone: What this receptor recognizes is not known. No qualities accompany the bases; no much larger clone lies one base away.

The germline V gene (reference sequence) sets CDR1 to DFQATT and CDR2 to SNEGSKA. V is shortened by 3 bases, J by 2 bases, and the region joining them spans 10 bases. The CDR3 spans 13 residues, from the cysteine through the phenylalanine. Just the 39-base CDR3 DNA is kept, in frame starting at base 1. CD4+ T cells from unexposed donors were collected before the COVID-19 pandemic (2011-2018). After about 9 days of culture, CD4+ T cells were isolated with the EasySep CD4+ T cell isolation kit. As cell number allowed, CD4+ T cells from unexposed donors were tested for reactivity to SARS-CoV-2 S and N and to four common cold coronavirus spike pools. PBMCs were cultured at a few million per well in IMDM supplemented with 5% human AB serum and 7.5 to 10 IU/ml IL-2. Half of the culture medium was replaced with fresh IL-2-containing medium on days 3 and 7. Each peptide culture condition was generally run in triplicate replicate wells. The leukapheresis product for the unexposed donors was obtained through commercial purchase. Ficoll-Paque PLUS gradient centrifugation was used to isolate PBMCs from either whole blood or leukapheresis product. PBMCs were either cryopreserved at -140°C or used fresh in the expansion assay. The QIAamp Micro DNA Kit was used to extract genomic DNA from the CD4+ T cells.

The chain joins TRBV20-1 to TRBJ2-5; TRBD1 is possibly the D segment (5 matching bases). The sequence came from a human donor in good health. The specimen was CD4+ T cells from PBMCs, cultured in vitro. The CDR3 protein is CSASRGLQETQYF. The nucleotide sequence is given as TGCAGTGCTAGTAGGGGCCTACAAGAGACCCAGTACTTC.